A single sample is the source of the 21 T cell receptor beta chains below, sequenced in a study of cytomegalovirus exposure and HLA in healthy donors listed by TCRdb under 2017. The library was obtained by the immunoSEQ multiplex PCR assay. A mixture of 60 forward primers for TCR Vbeta segments and 13 reverse primers for TCR Jbeta segments was used in the multiplex PCR. Sourced from immuneACCESS, this table was stored by TCRdb with only in-frame sequences that have V and J called. A share of the clones is absent; for the studies checked, an unresolved V gene accounts for under half, and the remainder has no known explanation. This sample is represented by 100,000 to 150,000 clones; about 80% of them were singletons. Roughly 2% of the sample is taken by the ten largest. The sample taken for sequencing was PBMCs. The receptors come from a man aged 18 to 30 in good health and CMV-seronegative.

This chain uses TRBV7-3 with TRBJ2-1; D is unresolved. Trimming pared 1 base from V and 7 bases from J, leaving 8 bases between. The germline V gene has CDR1 SGHTA and CDR2 FQGTGA. This CDR3 comprises 13 residues. The CDR3 region has the DNA TGTGCCAGCAGCTTAATTGGCTCGAATGAGCAGTTCTTC. This gives the protein CASSLIGSNEQFF.

The chain has TRBV2 and TRBJ1-2, with D maybe TRBD1 (6 bases). V shed 7 bases and J shed 7 bases, with 13 bases lying between them. The CDR3 totals 12 residues. Germline V CDR1 and CDR2: SNHLY, FYNNEI. CDR3 in amino acids: CASNPGVGGYTF. CDR3 coding DNA: TGTGCCAGCAATCCAGGGGTGGGTGGCTACACCTTC.

This clone turned up a few times. V gene TRBV7-8 combines with J gene TRBJ1-1, with TRBD1 as a possible D gene (6 bases). This CDR3 spans 13 amino acids. Trimming stripped 5 bases from V and 3 bases from J, with 10 bases between. Germline CDR1 reads SGHVS; CDR2 reads FQNEAQ. CDR3 nucleotides: TGTGCCAGCAGCCTGACAGGTTACACTGAAGCTTTCTTT. Amino acid sequence: CASSLTGYTEAFF. The full variable domain, in which reference TRBV7-8 and TRBJ1-1 provide the parts outside the CDR3, is GAGVSQSPRYKVAKRGQDVALRCDPISGHVSLFWYQQALGQGPEFLTYFQNEAQLDKSGLPSDRFFAERPEGSVSTLKIQRTQQEDSAVYLCASSLTGYTEAFFGQGTRLTVV.

The chain recombines TRBV5-1 with TRBJ2-1; TRBD1 matches at 8 bases. The V gene's germline CDR1 is SGHRS and CDR2 YFSETQ. Trimming took 4 bases from V and 5 from J; bases not matched to a gene: 8. This CDR3 region has 15 residues. The CDR3 region is CASSPPQGANNEQFF. CDR3 nucleotides: TGCGCCAGCAGCCCCCCCCAGGGGGCGAACAATGAGCAGTTCTTC. Variable domain in full (rest from reference TRBV5-1 and TRBJ2-1): KAGVTQTPRYLIKTRGQQVTLSCSPISGHRSVSWYQQTPGQGLQFLFEYFSETQRNKGNFPGRFSGRQFSNSRSEMNVSTLELGDSALYLCASSPPQGANNEQFFGPGTRLTVL.

The V call is TRBV11-2, the J call TRBJ2-3, with 8 bases fitting TRBD1. The V gene end was trimmed by 4 bases and the J gene end by 4 bases; junction bases not matched to a gene: 10. From germline, CDR1 is SGHAT and CDR2 FQNNGV. The CDR3 contains 16 residues. CDR3 sequence reads: CASSSTGTGGADTQYF. CDR3 nucleotides: TGTGCCAGCAGCTCGACCGGGACAGGAGGAGCAGATACGCAGTATTTT. Full variable domain (missing parts from reference TRBV11-2 and TRBJ2-3): EAGVAQSPRYKIIEKRQSVAFWCNPISGHATLYWYQQILGQGPKLLIQFQNNGVVDDSQLPKDRFSAERLKGVDSTLKIQPAKLEDSAVYLCASSSTGTGGADTQYFGPGTRLTVL.

Comments on this clone: One junction end disagrees with the germline gene, perhaps due to a read error. The chain employs TRBV27 and TRBJ1-1; 9 bases agree with TRBD1. The CDR3 runs 16 residues. The germline V gene has CDR1 MNHEY and CDR2 SMNVEV (reference sequence). As DNA, the CDR3 is TGTGCCGGCAGTTTATATGGGACAGGGCTACACACTGAAGCTTTCTTT. The encoded protein is CAGSLYGTGLHTEAFF.

Only a few counts were recorded for this clone. The rearrangement uses TRBV7-3 and TRBJ2-2, with 7 bases identical to TRBD2. With V trimmed by 8 bases and J by 6 bases, 6 bases remained unmatched. The germline V gene encodes CDR1 SGHTA and CDR2 FQGTGA. CDR3 size: 13 residues. This chain's CDR3 is CASGRALAGELFF. The CDR3 DNA follows: TGTGCCAGCGGGAGGGCTTTGGCCGGGGAGCTGTTTTTT. The full variable domain, with the rest looked up from reference TRBV7-3 and TRBJ2-2, is GAGVSQTPSNKVTEKGKYVELRCDPISGHTALYWYRQSLGQGPEFLIYFQGTGAADDSGLPNDRFFAVRPEGSVSTLKIQRTERGDSAVYLCASGRALAGELFFGEGSRLTVL.

The rearrangement joins TRBV7-2 to TRBJ2-5, with 8 bases lining up with TRBD2. Unmatched junction bases numbered 14, after V lost 5 bases and J lost 6 bases. The CDR3 totals 16 residues. Per the germline V gene, CDR1 is SGHTA and CDR2 is FQGNSA. Here the CDR3 reads CASSGDYSGIGKTQYF. The CDR3 coding sequence is TGTGCCAGCAGCGGGGACTATAGCGGGATTGGGAAGACCCAGTACTTC.

This clone was counted only a few times. This chain joins TRBV29-1 and TRBJ2-1, with TRBD2 matching over 8 bases. Germline V lookup: CDR1 SQVTM, CDR2 ANQGSEA. The ends lost 3 bases at V and 5 bases at J; junction bases unmatched: 6. The CDR3 contains 14 residues. The CDR3 coding sequence is TGCAGCGTTGACGGGACTAGTTCAGACAATGAGCAGTTCTTC. This sequence encodes CSVDGTSSDNEQFF.

The chain recombines TRBV19 with TRBJ1-2; no clear D gene. The CDR3 covers 13 residues. Germline V gene lookup returns CDR1 LNHDA and CDR2 SQIVND (reference sequence). The V end lost 5 bases, the J end lost 0 bases, and 7 bases lay between the germline ends. Here the CDR3 DNA reads TGTGCCAGTAGTGCCATAGCTAACTATGGCTACACCTTC. This translates into CASSAIANYGYTF.

The J gene is TRBJ2-7, the V gene TRBV11-2; the D gene is possibly TRBD2 (6 bases). Germline V CDR1 and CDR2: SGHAT, FQNNGV. This CDR3 spans 16 amino acids. Between the trimmed V and J ends, which lost 0 bases and 2 bases, there was a span of 14 bases. In DNA form, the CDR3 reads TGTGCCAGCAGCTTAGAAGGAGGGCCCGGCACCTACGAGCAGTACTTC. The encoded protein is CASSLEGGPGTYEQYF.

The chain combines TRBV20-1 with TRBJ2-3; D not certain. The CDR3 is made up of 10 amino acids. Trimming left V 6 bases short and J 4 bases short, with 5 bases between. Germline V gene sequence: CDR1 DFQATT, CDR2 SNEGSKA (reference sequence). Here the CDR3 reads CSAPADTQYF. CDR3 nucleotide sequence: TGCAGTGCCCCGGCAGATACGCAGTATTTT.

Only a few counts were recorded for this clone. V and J are TRBV18 and TRBJ1-4; 7 bases agree with TRBD1. CDR3 length: 17 amino acids. The germline V gene encodes CDR1 KGHSH and CDR2 LQKENI. V trimming: 2 bases; J trimming: 5 bases; junction bases outside the gene matches: 11. CDR3 protein: CASSPFGATGSNEKLFF. As DNA, the CDR3 is TGTGCCAGCTCACCATTCGGGGCGACAGGGTCCAATGAAAAACTGTTTTTT.

This chain connects TRBV7-2 to TRBJ1-5; D not resolved. Germline CDR1 SGHTA, CDR2 FQGNSA. Between the trimmed V and J ends, which lost 3 bases and 0 bases, there was a span of 15 bases. CDR3 length equals 17 residues. The CDR3 loop is CASSLARSGNSNQPQHF. The CDR3 nucleotides read TGTGCCAGCAGCTTGGCCCGGTCGGGTAATAGCAATCAGCCCCAGCATTTT.

The chain links TRBV2 to TRBJ2-7; 12 nucleotides match TRBD2. The CDR3 extends over 15 amino acids. J gave up 3 bases and V 7 bases, and 7 bases lay outside the gene matches. CDR1 is SNHLY and CDR2 is FYNNEI in the germline V gene. CDR3 DNA: TGTGCCAGCAAGGCGTCACTAGCGGGAGGCTACGAGCAGTACTTC. It yields the protein CASKASLAGGYEQYF.

The chain couples TRBV5-1 to TRBJ2-1; 8 bases fit TRBD2. The CDR3 runs 14 residues. CDR1 and CDR2 from the germline V gene are SGHRS and YFSETQ. Trimming cost V 4 bases and J 9 bases; bases outside gene matches: 9. The CDR3 is CASSPGIAGSEQFF. CDR3 sequence (DNA): TGCGCCAGCAGCCCCGGGATAGCGGGGAGTGAGCAGTTCTTC.

The chain employs TRBV21-1 and TRBJ2-5; the table's D call TRBD2 went unverified against the DNA. TRBV21-1 is an annotated pseudogene. CDR3 length: 16 residues. CDR3 nucleotides: TGTGCCAGCAGCAAAAAGGGGACTAGCGGCCAAGAGACCCAGTACTTC. It specifies CASSKKGTSGQETQYF.

The chain uses TRBV30 and TRBJ1-4; the match to TRBD1 covers 7 bases. CDR3 length equals 16 residues. Per germline, CDR1 GTSNPN and CDR2 SVGIG (reference sequence). J gave up 7 bases and V 2 bases, and 13 bases lay outside the gene matches. The CDR3 coding sequence is TGTGCCTGGAGTTTGGGGATCACAGGGGACGCTGAAAAACTGTTTTTT. This sequence encodes CAWSLGITGDAEKLFF.

In this sample, this clone turned up a few times. This chain connects TRBV19 to TRBJ1-3; 9 nucleotides line up with TRBD1. Germline V gives CDR1 LNHDA, CDR2 SQIVND (reference sequence). There are 17 residues in the CDR3. V dropped 7 bases and J dropped 0; count of bases not matched to a gene: 10. The CDR3 coding sequence is TGTGCCAGTACCCCGGGACAGGGCCGAAGCTCTGGAAACACCATATATTTT. Its translation: CASTPGQGRSSGNTIYF.

CDR3 nucleotide sequence: TGCGCCAGCAGCCAAGTGGTAGCGGGGACCCCGGACGAGCAGTACTTC. Encoded protein: CASSQVVAGTPDEQYF. The chain uses TRBV4-1 and TRBJ2-5; 8 nucleotides match TRBD2. The J call may be in error: the DNA end matches TRBJ2-7 better. The CDR3 sequence is 16 residues long. Germline values: CDR1 MGHRA, CDR2 YSYEKL.

As DNA, the CDR3 is TGTGCCAGCTCACCACCGTCTGGGAGATTGAAAAATGAGCAGTTCTTC. It is translated as CASSPPSGRLKNEQFF. This chain joins TRBV18 and TRBJ2-1; D might be TRBD2 (5 bases). Trimming shortened V by 0 bases and J by 7 bases, and 16 bases separated the two germline ends. Germline CDR1 is KGHSH and CDR2 is LQKENI. The CDR3 extends over 16 amino acids.